The source of this TCR beta chain is a study of graft-versus-host responses after intestinal transplantation. General study results and limits: GvH clones turned up in recipient marrow; some had shown up first in ileum or blood.

CDR1 is MNHEY, CDR2 SVGAGI, per germline. The V and J ends lost 2 bases and 1 base respectively, with 5 bases between them. This CDR3 contains 13 residues. TCRdb keeps only in-frame clones here, not all; method: immunoSEQ multiplex PCR. This table holds 84,000 or so clones, about 93% found once. On this clone itself: Its matching antigen is unknown.

The chain is built from TRBV6-5 and TRBJ1-1; D is unclear. This TCR was sampled from a human donor who was the organ donor for an intestinal transplant. Material: unstimulated CD8+ T cells sorted from spleen or lymph node cells, obtained before transplant. CDR3 in amino acids: CASSYLRNTEAFF. As DNA, the CDR3 is TGTGCCAGCAGTTACCTGCGGAACACTGAAGCTTTCTTT.